The source of this T cell receptor beta chain is a study of blood T cell repertoires in COVID-19. This table comes from immunoSEQ multiplex PCR, and its TCRdb copy is limited to in-frame clones, with some not included. The sample yields approximately 30,000 clones, about 80% seen once. The trim removed 2 bases at V and 7 bases at J, leaving 9 bases unmatched. In germline, CDR1 is MNHEY, CDR2 SMNVEV (reference sequence). This CDR3 has 15 amino acids. This clone came up once. V is TRBV27 and J is TRBJ1-1; 8 nucleotides align to TRBD1. The sequencing sample was made of peripheral blood. This sequence was found in a man aged 65 to 85 with acute or convalescent COVID-19. The CDR3 region has the DNA TGTGCCAGCAGTTTACCAGGACAGGGAATTATTGAAGCTTTCTTT. It yields the protein CASSLPGQGIIEAFF.